A single sample gave rise to the 13 T cell receptor beta chains below, sequenced in a study of CD8+ T cells in alopecia areata listed by TCRdb under 2018. Library method: the immunoSEQ multiplex PCR assay. For TCR sequencing, RNA was extracted from every sample and reverse transcribed into cDNA to serve as template. TCRdb took this table from immuneACCESS and kept in-frame rearrangements with V and J called. Such tables lack part of the clones; where checked against another copy, unresolved V genes explain under half of the gap, and the rest is unexplained. In this sample the table shows roughly 200,000 clones, roughly three fifths of which occur a single time. The ten largest clones add up to nearly 5% of the sample. The specimen sequenced was CD8+ T cells sorted from blood. The receptors here all came from a human donor in good health.

V gene TRBV7-8 combines with J gene TRBJ1-2; 9 bases line up with TRBD1. CDR3 length: 15 residues. Germline V gives CDR1 SGHVS, CDR2 FQNEAQ. The V and J ends lost 4 bases and 4 bases, in that order; junction bases with no gene match: 7. The CDR3 sequence: CASSSTGTGSYGYTF. The CDR3 bases are TGTGCCAGCAGCTCGACCGGGACAGGGAGCTATGGCTACACCTTC.

V and J are TRBV7-9 and TRBJ2-7, with D possibly being TRBD1 or TRBD2 (5 bases each). CDR3 length equals 12 residues. V lost 4 bases to trimming and J lost 6 bases, with 10 bases between them. The germline CDR1 and CDR2 sequences are SEHNR and FQNEAQ (reference sequence). The CDR3 reads CASSSSRGEQYF. Written as DNA, the CDR3 is TGTGCCAGCAGCTCCTCGAGGGGCGAGCAGTACTTC. Filled out from reference TRBV7-9 and TRBJ2-7, the complete variable domain reads DTGVSQNPRHKITKRGQNVTFRCDPISEHNRLYWYRQTLGQGPEFLTYFQNEAQLEKSRLLSDRFSAERPKGSFSTLEIQRTEQGDSAMYLCASSSSRGEQYFGPGTRLTVT.

J is TRBJ2-1 and V is TRBV10-3; D uncertain. The CDR3 covers 15 residues. Trimming pared 3 bases from V and 2 bases from J, leaving 11 bases between. CDR1 is ENHRY, CDR2 SYGVKD, per germline. The CDR3 region has the DNA TGTGCCATCAGTGATGACATCCTAACCTACAATGAGCAGTTCTTC. Its translation is CAISDDILTYNEQFF.

This clone appeared many times. This sequence joins TRBV6-5 and TRBJ2-2, with D uncertain. The CDR3 has 14 residues. Per germline, CDR1 MNHEY and CDR2 SVGAGI. V was trimmed by 7 bases and J by 3 bases, leaving 12 bases between them. CDR3 nucleotides: TGTGCCAGCACCGGCAGGATTTACACCGGGGAGCTGTTTTTT. Translation gives CASTGRIYTGELFF.

The chain employs TRBV27 and TRBJ2-4, with 8 bases that match TRBD2. Losses at the gene ends were 6 bases for V and 8 bases for J; bases not matched to a gene: 18. Germline CDR1 is MNHEY and CDR2 is SMNVEV (reference sequence). The CDR3 spans 17 residues. The CDR3 spells CASRPISRTSNLDIQYF. The DNA of the CDR3 is TGTGCCAGCAGACCTATTTCCCGGACTAGCAATTTAGACATTCAGTACTTC.

The V and J genes are TRBV29-1 and TRBJ2-3, with TRBD1 matching 7 bases. Per the germline V gene, CDR1 is SQVTM and CDR2 is ANQGSEA. The CDR3 extends over 15 amino acids. V trimming: 2 bases; J trimming: 4 bases; junction bases outside the gene matches: 9. The CDR3 loop reads CSVEWSQGVADTQYF. In nucleotides, the CDR3 is TGCAGCGTTGAATGGTCCCAGGGGGTCGCAGATACGCAGTATTTT.

CDR3 residues: CASSPDLYGYTF. In DNA, the CDR3 is TGTGCCAGCAGTCCGGACCTCTATGGCTACACCTTC. This chain connects TRBV27 to TRBJ1-2; no firm D call. Trimming removed 5 bases from V and 4 bases from J, with 8 bases in between. Germline loops: CDR1 MNHEY, CDR2 SMNVEV (reference sequence). This CDR3 comprises 12 residues.

The chain employs TRBV7-9 and TRBJ2-1; TRBD1 matches at 7 bases. V was pared by 2 bases and J by 7 bases, with 8 bases of the junction left unmatched. The CDR3 is 15 amino acids. CDR1 and CDR2 from the germline V gene are SEHNR and FQNEAQ (reference sequence). The CDR3 protein is CASSLMTGPGNEQFF. The DNA for the CDR3 is TGTGCCAGCAGCTTAATGACAGGGCCAGGGAATGAGCAGTTCTTC.

This clone has a handful of counts. This chain joins TRBV5-1 and TRBJ1-2, with no clear D. Per the germline V gene, CDR1 is SGHRS and CDR2 is YFSETQ. V lost 3 bases, J lost 9 bases, and 9 bases lay in between. The length of the CDR3 is 11 residues. The DNA for the CDR3 is TGCGCCAGCAGCTGGGGAGGGAGCTACACCTTC. This encodes CASSWGGSYTF.

This chain connects TRBV29-1 to TRBJ1-1; D might be TRBD1 (5 bases). Trimming took 6 bases from V and 6 from J, leaving 14 bases between them. Germline lookup yields CDR1 SQVTM and CDR2 ANQGSEA. The CDR3 covers 12 residues. This CDR3 reads CSVLGLDAEAFF. The CDR3 coding sequence is TGCAGCGTCCTGGGACTTGATGCTGAAGCTTTCTTT.

This rearrangement joins TRBV29-1 to TRBJ2-5; 7 bases are shared with TRBD1. The CDR3 length is 12 residues. Per germline, CDR1 SQVTM and CDR2 ANQGSEA. V lost 6 bases to trimming and J lost 0 bases; unmatched junction nucleotides: 1. Here the CDR3 DNA reads TGCAGCGTGGGACAGCACCAAGAGACCCAGTACTTC. Amino acid sequence: CSVGQHQETQYF.

The chain joins TRBV4-1 to TRBJ2-5, with TRBD1 matching over 7 bases. The V and J ends lost 4 bases and 4 bases, in that order; junction bases with no gene match: 9. Per the germline V gene, CDR1 is MGHRA and CDR2 is YSYEKL. The CDR3 has 15 residues. This chain's CDR3 is CASSPYDREIETQYF. The CDR3 region has the DNA TGCGCCAGCAGCCCCTACGACAGGGAGATAGAGACCCAGTACTTC.

The chain carries TRBV5-4 and TRBJ1-6, with D unresolved. The V and J ends lost 3 bases and 0 bases respectively, with 13 bases between them. Per the germline V gene, CDR1 is SGHNT and CDR2 is YYREEE (reference sequence). The CDR3 loop spans 17 amino acids. CDR3: CASSSPGEGSYNSPLHF. The CDR3 DNA sequence: TGTGCCAGCAGCTCACCCGGGGAAGGCTCCTATAATTCACCCCTCCACTTT.